A single sample gave rise to the 27 T cell receptor beta chains below, sequenced in a study of T cell repertoires in aging, cancer and after chemotherapy. Multiplex touch-down PCR with TRB-A/B primers amplified rearranged V-D-J TRB sequences. TCRdb reprocessed the multiplex PCR reads with MiXCR, giving one entry per CDR3 protein. Seen here are roughly 6,000 distinct CDR3 sequences, under 50% observed once, and the top ten hold about half. TCR beta rearrangements were amplified from peripheral blood genomic DNA. The sample was blood. These receptors originate from a human donor with a blood cancer.

The chain is built from TRBV7-6 and TRBJ2-1; TRBD2 matches at 8 bases. With 5 bases clipped from V and 7 bases from J, the junction kept 10 bases outside the gene matches. Germline lookup yields CDR1 SGHVS and CDR2 FNYEAQ. The CDR3 has 15 residues. The CDR3 sequence: CASSLYGRASNEQFF. CDR3 DNA: TGTGCCAGCAGCCTCTACGGGAGGGCCTCTAATGAGCAGTTCTTC.

DNA for the CDR3: TGTGCCAGCAGCCCGACCCGGACAGGGCCCAATGAGCAGTTCTTC. Protein sequence: CASSPTRTGPNEQFF. The chain links TRBV7-6 to TRBJ2-1; 8 nucleotides line up with TRBD1. V trimming: 5 bases; J trimming: 6 bases; junction bases outside the gene matches: 9. This CDR3 has 15 residues. In germline, CDR1 is SGHVS, CDR2 FNYEAQ.

This rearrangement joins TRBV12-3 or TRBV12-4 to TRBJ2-1, with D perhaps TRBD2 (5 bases). The CDR3 runs to 15 residues. The germline V and J ends were trimmed by 1 base and 4 bases, with 11 bases remaining between them. This CDR3 reads CASSLGAVGYNEQFF. The CDR3 DNA reads TGTGCCAGCAGTTTAGGAGCGGTCGGATACAATGAGCAGTTCTTC.

The chain combines TRBV5-5 with TRBJ1-1; D remains ambiguous. CDR3 size: 13 residues. CDR1 is SGHKS, CDR2 YYEKEE, per germline (reference sequence). Trimming shortened V by 1 base and J by 1 base, and 5 bases separated the two germline ends. CDR3 residues: CASSLIENTEAFF. CDR3 DNA sequence: TGTGCCAGCAGCTTGATTGAGAACACTGAAGCTTTCTTT.

This clonotype was counted between two and nine times. The rearrangement uses TRBV6-1 and TRBJ2-7; 11 bases align to TRBD1. This CDR3 is built from 11 residues. Trimming at V came to 8 bases and at J to 12 bases, leaving 6 bases not matched to a gene. Germline CDR1 and CDR2: MNHNS and SASEGT. CDR3 DNA: TGTGCCAGCGCTGGACAGGGGGCTCCGTACTTC. Translation gives CASAGQGAPYF.

The rearrangement uses TRBV6-1 and TRBJ1-2, with 7 bases aligning to TRBD1. The junction had 7 bases not matched to a gene; V was cut back by 1 base and J by 5 bases. Germline-derived CDR1 and CDR2 are MNHNS and SASEGT. CDR3 size: 15 residues. The CDR3 DNA reads TGTGCCAGCAGTGAAGGGAGGGGGCTGGGGTATGGCTACACCTTC. Translated, it gives CASSEGRGLGYGYTF.

Within the sample, this clonotype is large (0.1 to 1%). This chain links TRBV19 with TRBJ2-7, with D unclear. Germline assignment: CDR1 LNHDA and CDR2 SQIVND (reference sequence). The CDR3 runs to 13 residues. Trimming took 4 bases from V and 3 from J, leaving 10 bases between them. CDR3 in amino acids: CASSTFDGYEQYF. The CDR3 DNA follows: TGTGCCAGTAGTACCTTCGACGGCTACGAGCAGTACTTC.

The rearrangement uses TRBV19 and TRBJ2-5, with TRBD1 as a possible D gene (6 bases). Trimming pared 6 bases from V and 5 bases from J, leaving 16 bases between. The germline gives CDR1 LNHDA, CDR2 SQIVND (reference sequence). The length of the CDR3 is 14 residues. CDR3 amino acids: CASRSFPGAETQYF. CDR3 sequence (DNA): TGTGCCAGTAGGAGCTTTCCAGGGGCGGAGACCCAGTACTTC.

The rearrangement links TRBV6-2 or TRBV6-3 to TRBJ2-3, with D uncertain. The germline V gene encodes CDR1 MNHEY and CDR2 SVGEGT. The CDR3 runs to 13 residues. V was pared by 5 bases and J by 0 bases, with 6 bases between. The DNA for the CDR3 is TGTGCCAGCAGTCTCAGAAGCACAGATACGCAGTATTTT. This codes for CASSLRSTDTQYF.

This sequence joins TRBV12-3 or TRBV12-4 and TRBJ1-5; no clear D gene. This CDR3 is 15 amino acids long. V dropped 1 base and J dropped 3 bases, with 10 bases sitting between them. The CDR3, as DNA: TGTGCCAGCAGTTTAGACGGCCGGAACAATCAGCCCCAGCATTTT. Its translation is CASSLDGRNNQPQHF.

This clonotype appeared a few times. The chain employs TRBV15 and TRBJ1-5, with D perhaps TRBD1 (5 bases). The CDR3 has 13 amino acids. The germline gives CDR1 LNHNV, CDR2 YYDKDF (reference sequence). V lost 5 bases and J 9 bases, leaving 14 bases between the germline ends. CDR3 sequence: CATSGTTIGPQHF. The CDR3 coding sequence is TGTGCCACCAGCGGGACTACGATTGGGCCCCAGCATTTT. The variable domain in full, with the rest retrieved from reference TRBV15 and TRBJ1-5, is DAMVIQNPRYQVTQFGKPVTLSCSQTLNHNVMYWYQQKSSQAPKLLFHYYDKDFNNEADTPDNFQSRRPNTSFCFLDIRSPGLGDTAMYLCATSGTTIGPQHFGDGTRLSIL.

The chain carries TRBV6-2 or TRBV6-3 and TRBJ2-1; D gene ambiguous. V lost 2 bases and J 7 bases, leaving 15 bases between the germline ends. Germline values: CDR1 MNHEY, CDR2 SVGEGT. The CDR3 consists of 15 residues. The CDR3 is CASSYLQLSGNEQFF. CDR3 DNA: TGTGCCAGCAGTTACCTCCAGCTCTCTGGGAATGAGCAGTTCTTC.

This clonotype was observed a handful of times. V gene TRBV6-5 combines with J gene TRBJ1-5, with D maybe TRBD1 (5 bases). The germline gives CDR1 MNHEY, CDR2 SVGAGI. With 6 bases removed from V and 7 bases from J, the gap between germline ends came to 16 bases. The CDR3 sequence is 14 residues long. The CDR3, as DNA: TGTGCCAGCAGGGCCACCGGGACTCCGCAGCCCCAGCATTTT. Protein product: CASRATGTPQPQHF.

The chain joins TRBV18 to TRBJ1-2; D may be TRBD1 (5 bases). Germline V gene data show CDR1 as KGHSH and CDR2 as LQKENI. V was pared by 3 bases and J by 4 bases, with 9 bases between. The CDR3 sequence is 13 residues long. The CDR3 loop is CASSPDSSYGYTF. The DNA of the CDR3 is TGTGCCAGCTCACCCGACAGTTCCTATGGCTACACCTTC.

The chain joins TRBV7-2 to TRBJ2-1; possible D gene TRBD1, 6 bases. Looked up from germline, CDR1 is SGHTA and CDR2 is FQGNSA. The length of the CDR3 is 15 residues. V lost 1 base and J 9 bases, leaving 16 bases between the germline ends. The CDR3 region has the DNA TGTGCCAGCAGCTTAGGATACAGGGTTTCCAGTGAGCAGTTCTTC. This translates into CASSLGYRVSSEQFF.

This clonotype was observed a few times. V is TRBV20-1 and J is TRBJ2-3, with a tentative D call TRBD2 (6 bases). In germline, CDR1 is DFQATT, CDR2 SNEGSKA (reference sequence). The V gene lost 0 bases and the J gene lost 4 bases, with 11 bases spanning the gap. There are 14 residues in the CDR3. The DNA of the CDR3 is TGCAGTGCTAGAGATGCACTAGCCGCAGATACGCAGTATTTT. Protein: CSARDALAADTQYF.

This clonotype is deemed medium-sized. This chain links TRBV12-3 or TRBV12-4 with TRBJ1-6; no reliable D call. The CDR3 loop spans 14 amino acids. Trimming cost V 7 bases and J 8 bases, with 15 bases left between them. The DNA of the CDR3 is TGTGCCAGCACCCTCCCGGGCGGGTATTCACCCCTCCACTTT. It codes for CASTLPGGYSPLHF.

Only one count was recorded for this clonotype. The chain has TRBV7-6 and TRBJ1-5, with 7 bases fitting TRBD1. The germline gives CDR1 SGHVS, CDR2 FNYEAQ. The CDR3 extends over 14 amino acids. V was pared by 3 bases and J by 3 bases, with 2 bases of the junction left unmatched. The CDR3 protein is CASSLTGFNQPQHF. The CDR3 bases are TGTGCCAGCAGCTTGACAGGGTTCAATCAGCCCCAGCATTTT.

The V and J genes are TRBV7-6 and TRBJ2-7, with no clear D. The V gene lost 3 bases and the J gene lost 1 base, with 7 bases spanning the gap. Germline V CDR1 and CDR2: SGHVS, FNYEAQ. This CDR3 contains 13 residues. The CDR3 nucleotides read TGTGCCAGCAGCTTCGGTAATTCCTACGAGCAGTACTTC. Protein product: CASSFGNSYEQYF.

This chain joins TRBV11-2 and TRBJ2-3; 8 bases match TRBD2. V shed 5 bases and J 0 bases; nucleotides not matched to a gene: 10. The germline CDR1 and CDR2 sequences are SGHAT and FQNNGV. The CDR3 runs to 17 residues. This CDR3 reads CASSNPGLGLSTDTQYF. CDR3 coding DNA: TGTGCCAGCAGCAATCCGGGACTAGGTCTGAGCACAGATACGCAGTATTTT.

This clonotype was seen more than once but under ten times. The chain recombines TRBV5-6 with TRBJ1-2; 9 bases are a match to TRBD1. Germline V gene lookup returns CDR1 SGHDT and CDR2 YYEEEE. CDR3 length equals 16 residues. V was clipped by 3 bases and J by 4 bases; unmatched bases: 10. The CDR3 bases are TGTGCCAGCAGCTCGACCGGGACAGGGCATGTCTATGGCTACACCTTC. This encodes CASSSTGTGHVYGYTF.

The sample holds a few counts of this clonotype. The V gene is TRBV5-4, the J gene TRBJ2-2; TRBD2 aligns across 8 bases. CDR1 is SGHNT, CDR2 YYREEE, per germline (reference sequence). The length of the CDR3 is 14 residues. Unmatched junction bases numbered 1, after V lost 0 bases and J lost 6 bases. CDR3 residues: CASSLERESGELFF. The DNA for the CDR3 is TGTGCCAGCAGCTTGGAGCGGGAGTCCGGGGAGCTGTTTTTT.

There are a few counts of this clonotype. The gene calls are TRBV19 and TRBJ2-5; TRBD2 matches 9 bases. The germline V gene encodes CDR1 LNHDA and CDR2 SQIVND (reference sequence). After removal of 7 bases from V and 4 bases from J, the junction contained 4 bases not matched to a gene. There are 13 residues in the CDR3. This chain's CDR3 is CASTGGRAETQYF. In nucleotides, the CDR3 is TGTGCCAGTACGGGCGGGAGGGCAGAGACCCAGTACTTC.

By frequency in the sample, this clonotype is medium-sized. The V gene is TRBV19, the J gene TRBJ2-1; D not certain. Germline loops: CDR1 LNHDA, CDR2 SQIVND (reference sequence). CDR3 size: 13 residues. Trimming removed 4 bases from V and 8 bases from J, with 12 bases in between. Written as DNA, the CDR3 is TGTGCCAGTAGTACCTTCGATGGCTATGAGCAGTTCTTC. This codes for CASSTFDGYEQFF.

The chain combines TRBV7-6 with TRBJ1-6, with 7 bases aligning to TRBD1. CDR1 and CDR2 from the germline V gene are SGHVS and FNYEAQ. Trimming removed 3 bases from V and 3 bases from J; junction bases left unmatched: 8. The CDR3 runs 17 residues. CDR3: CASSLNRGGFYNSPLHF. CDR3 coding DNA: TGTGCCAGCAGCTTGAACAGGGGAGGATTCTATAATTCACCCCTCCACTTT.

This sequence joins TRBV27 and TRBJ2-1, with 10 positions matching TRBD2. CDR3 size: 15 residues. Germline CDR1 MNHEY, CDR2 SMNVEV (reference sequence). V lost 2 bases and J lost 7; bases outside the gene matches: 5. DNA of the CDR3: TGTGCCAGCAGTTTAGGGCTAGCGGGAGTGAATGAGCAGTTCTTC. It yields the protein CASSLGLAGVNEQFF.

This clonotype was seen once. This chain's CDR3 is CASKRPGSLYTEAFF. CDR3 DNA sequence: TGTGCCAGTAAGCGGCCGGGATCACTTTACACTGAAGCTTTCTTT. The chain links TRBV19 to TRBJ1-1; D remains unclear. Germline V gene lookup returns CDR1 LNHDA and CDR2 SQIVND (reference sequence). The CDR3 is 15 residues long. Deletions cut 7 bases from V and 3 bases from J, with 18 bases between.